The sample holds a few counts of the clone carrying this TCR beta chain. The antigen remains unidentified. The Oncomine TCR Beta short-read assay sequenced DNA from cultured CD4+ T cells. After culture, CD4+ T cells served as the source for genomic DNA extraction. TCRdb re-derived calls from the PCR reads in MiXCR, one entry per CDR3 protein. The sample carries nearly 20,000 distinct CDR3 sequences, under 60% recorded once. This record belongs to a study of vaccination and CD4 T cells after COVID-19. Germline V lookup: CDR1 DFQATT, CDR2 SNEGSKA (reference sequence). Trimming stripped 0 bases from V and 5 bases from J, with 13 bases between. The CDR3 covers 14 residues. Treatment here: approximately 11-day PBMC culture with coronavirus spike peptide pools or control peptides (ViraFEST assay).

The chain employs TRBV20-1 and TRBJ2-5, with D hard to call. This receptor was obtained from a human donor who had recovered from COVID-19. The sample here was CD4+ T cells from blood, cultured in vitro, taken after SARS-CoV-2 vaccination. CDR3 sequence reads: CSARDAGRQETQYF. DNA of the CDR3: TGCAGTGCTAGAGATGCCGGCCGGCAGGAGACCCAGTACTTC.